Each of the 6 T cell receptor beta chains below was sequenced from the same sample in a study of cytomegalovirus exposure and HLA in healthy donors (dated by TCRdb to about 2017). The library was produced with the immunoSEQ multiplex PCR assay. For the multiplex PCR, a mixture combining 60 forward primers for TCR Vbeta segments and 13 reverse primers for TCR Jbeta segments was used. Imported from immuneACCESS, the table was reduced by TCRdb to in-frame sequences with V and J called. These copies leave out some clones; in studies compared against another copy, an unresolved V gene accounts for under half, and the cause of the remainder is not known. Here the sample has roughly 110,000 clones; 65% to 75% occur a single time. The ten largest clonotypes hold less than 3.5% of the sample. The specimen sequenced was PBMCs. The receptors shown here come from a female donor in good health and CMV-seronegative.

Here the CDR3 DNA reads TGTGCCAGCAGCTTAGAAGGGGCGCATGACTACACCTTC. This encodes CASSLEGAHDYTF. The chain combines TRBV7-9 with TRBJ1-2; D might be TRBD1 (5 bases). V shed 1 base and J shed 10 bases, with 13 bases lying between them. CDR3 length: 13 residues. The germline V gene encodes CDR1 SEHNR and CDR2 FQNEAQ (reference sequence).

The chain carries TRBV9 and TRBJ2-7; tentative D call: TRBD1 (7 bases). Per the germline V gene, CDR1 is SGDLS and CDR2 is YYNGEE. The ends were cut back, 0 bases at V and 7 bases at J, with 11 bases in the middle. The CDR3 is made up of 13 amino acids. The CDR3 DNA reads TGTGCCAGCAGCGTAGCAGGGGGGCGAGAGCAGTACTTC. It encodes CASSVAGGREQYF.

The chain uses TRBV14 and TRBJ2-3, with TRBD1 matching over 9 bases. Germline assignment: CDR1 SGHDN and CDR2 FVKESK. This CDR3 region has 16 residues. V was clipped by 4 bases and J by 5 bases; unmatched bases: 10. The CDR3 reads CASSPRDRVRGDTQYF. The CDR3, as DNA: TGTGCCAGCAGCCCCCGGGACAGGGTGAGAGGAGATACGCAGTATTTT.

The chain carries TRBV5-1 and TRBJ2-1, with 8 bases aligning to TRBD1. In germline, CDR1 is SGHRS, CDR2 YFSETQ. The CDR3 is 16 amino acids. J was trimmed by 9 bases and V by 1 base; bases with no gene match: 12. The CDR3 loop is CASSLWRQGARSEQFF. The CDR3 DNA is TGCGCCAGCAGCTTGTGGCGGCAGGGGGCTCGGAGTGAGCAGTTCTTC.

The V call is TRBV9, the J call TRBJ2-1, with a weak D call TRBD2 (6 bases). CDR1 is SGDLS, CDR2 YYNGEE, per germline. The CDR3 sequence is 14 residues long. Between the trimmed V and J ends, which lost 7 bases and 4 bases, there was a span of 15 bases. The CDR3: CASGLGGAYNEQFF. The CDR3 DNA is TGTGCCAGCGGCTTGGGCGGGGCGTACAATGAGCAGTTCTTC.

J is TRBJ2-2 and V is TRBV6-4; 9 nucleotides line up with TRBD1. This CDR3 has 15 residues. Germline CDR1 and CDR2: MRHNA and SNTAGT. V gave up 6 bases and J gave up 4 bases; unmatched junction bases: 6. In DNA form, the CDR3 reads TGTGCCAGCAGCCTCTCGGACAGGGGCACCGGGGAGCTGTTTTTT. Residues: CASSLSDRGTGELFF.